The text below deals with one T cell receptor (beta chain). No antigen is known for it. No qualities accompany the bases; no much larger clone lies one base away. This entry comes from a study of blood T cell repertoires in COVID-19 (dated by TCRdb to 2020 to 2022). Regarding the research as a whole: Samples covering the acute and convalescent phases of COVID-19 were provided by collaborators in the United States, Italy and Spain. The samples were drawn from the first 160 participants of the ongoing ImmuneRACE study and from 950 to 1,500 subjects provided by 6 global collaborators. The dataset comprised deeply sampled blood TCRbeta repertoires from subjects exposed to, actively infected with, or recovered from COVID-19. Where available, HLA class I and class II types were obtained from metadata supplied by the sample provider rather than from assay-based typing. A freely available public database, intended as a resource for researchers studying the immune response to SARS-CoV-2, is where the repertoires were released. The prospective study material was composed of cDNA or gDNA derived from T cells, B-cell-depleted T cells, or PBMCs. The sample metadata nearly always contained a de-identified subject ID, COVID-19 status, age in years and sex. Results and caveats for the whole study, not just this receptor: Clinical and demographic metadata were provided uncurated, with the amount varying by source and participant.

Trimming at the junction amounts to 1 base on V and 2 bases on J, and the germline ends lie 10 bases apart. Counted from cysteine to phenylalanine, this CDR3 has 15 amino acids. Solely the CDR3 DNA is kept, with 45 bases framed from the first base. The germline V gene sets CDR1 to SGHRS and CDR2 to YFSETQ. TCRbeta CDR3 regions were amplified from genomic DNA using the immunoSEQ Assay, a bias-controlled multiplex PCR. From the authors' description of their analysis: Within the assay, amplification of reference gene primers was used to estimate how many nucleated cells each sample contained. To quantify the absolute abundance of each unique TCRbeta CDR3 rearrangement, sequence reads were collapsed and filtered. For each sample, productive Simpson clonality was calculated as the square root of Simpson's diversity index over productive rearrangements. What TCRdb holds here is the immuneACCESS table cut down to in-frame rearrangements. Part of the clones is not present; checked against another copy, under half of the missing clones reflect an unresolved V gene, and the others are unexplained. V, J and clone size are those of that table, while D and trimming were read from the DNA. The table for this sample lists 150,000 to 160,000 clones; 85% to 90% of them were counted only once. Jointly, the top ten make up about 16% of the sample.

Each collaborating institution followed its own protocols to collect whole blood in K2EDTA tubes. For TCRbeta analysis, collaborators shipped samples as frozen whole blood, isolated PBMCs, or DNA extracted from either of those sample types. The sequenced sample consisted of peripheral blood. The chain employs TRBV5-1 and TRBJ2-1; a confident D gene designation cannot be given. This receptor was identified in a woman aged 40 to 50 with acute or convalescent COVID-19. The DNA reads TGCGCCAGCAGCTTGTCCAGTTCGACCTACAATGAGCAGTTCTTC. This yields the protein CASSLSSSTYNEQFF.